The clone carrying this T cell receptor beta chain was counted between two and nine times. Its antigen is currently unknown. Germline loops: CDR1 SGHAT, CDR2 FQNNGV. The length of the CDR3 is 13 residues. Trimming stripped 4 bases from V and 7 bases from J, with 13 bases between. Tagging with unique molecular identifiers was applied to individual cDNA molecules. TCRdb re-called the 5' RACE reads through MiXCR, storing one row per CDR3 protein. The sample records tens of thousands of distinct CDR3 sequences, about 10% being singletons. These data belong to a study of early T cells in non-severe SARS-CoV-2 infection. In the study overall: The chains were unpaired, and the sequenced material was bulk RNA from unsorted whole blood. Study-level points and caveats: VDJdb matching skewed toward anti-spike CD8 responses, missing private and CD4 specificities.

This sample comprised whole blood, obtained at baseline. The chain carries TRBV11-2 and TRBJ1-2; D unclear. This TCR derives from an adult who was a healthcare worker with PCR-confirmed SARS-CoV-2 infection or an uninfected control (not recorded which). This chain's CDR3 is CASSSMTRFGYTF. CDR3 nucleotides: TGTGCCAGCAGCTCTATGACACGGTTTGGCTACACCTTC.